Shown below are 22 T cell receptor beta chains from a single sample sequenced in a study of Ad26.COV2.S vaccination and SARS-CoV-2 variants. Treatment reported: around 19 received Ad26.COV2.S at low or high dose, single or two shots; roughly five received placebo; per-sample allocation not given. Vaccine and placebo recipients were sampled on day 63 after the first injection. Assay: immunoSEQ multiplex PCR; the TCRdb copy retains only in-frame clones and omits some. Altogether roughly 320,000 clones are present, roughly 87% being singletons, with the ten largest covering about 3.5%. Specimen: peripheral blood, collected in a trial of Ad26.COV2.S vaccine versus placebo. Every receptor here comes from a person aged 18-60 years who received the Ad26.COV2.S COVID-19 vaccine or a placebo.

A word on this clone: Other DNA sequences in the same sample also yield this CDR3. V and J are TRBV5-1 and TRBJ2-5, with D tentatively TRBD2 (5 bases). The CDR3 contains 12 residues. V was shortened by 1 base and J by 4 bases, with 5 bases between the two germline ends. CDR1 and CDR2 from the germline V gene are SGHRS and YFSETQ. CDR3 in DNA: TGCGCCAGCAGCTTGCGGGGAGAGACCCAGTACTTC. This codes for CASSLRGETQYF.

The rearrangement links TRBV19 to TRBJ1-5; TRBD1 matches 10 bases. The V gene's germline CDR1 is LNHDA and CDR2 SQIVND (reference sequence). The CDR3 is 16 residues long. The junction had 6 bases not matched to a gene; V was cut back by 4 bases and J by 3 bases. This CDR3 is CASSRRQGANNQPQHF. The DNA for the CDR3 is TGTGCCAGTAGTAGAAGACAGGGGGCAAACAATCAGCCCCAGCATTTT.

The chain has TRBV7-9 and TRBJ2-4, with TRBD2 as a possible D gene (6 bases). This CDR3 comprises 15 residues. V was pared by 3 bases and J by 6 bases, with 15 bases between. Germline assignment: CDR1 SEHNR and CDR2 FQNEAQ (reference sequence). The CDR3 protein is CASSFPGDRGNIQYF. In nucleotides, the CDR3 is TGTGCCAGCAGCTTCCCGGGGGACCGCGGAAACATTCAGTACTTC.

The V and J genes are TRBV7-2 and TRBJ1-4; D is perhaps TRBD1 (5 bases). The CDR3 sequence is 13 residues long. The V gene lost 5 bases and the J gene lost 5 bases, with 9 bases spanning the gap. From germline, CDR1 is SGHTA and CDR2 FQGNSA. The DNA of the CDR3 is TGTGCCAGCAGCCCGGGACCGAATGAAAAACTGTTTTTT. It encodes CASSPGPNEKLFF.

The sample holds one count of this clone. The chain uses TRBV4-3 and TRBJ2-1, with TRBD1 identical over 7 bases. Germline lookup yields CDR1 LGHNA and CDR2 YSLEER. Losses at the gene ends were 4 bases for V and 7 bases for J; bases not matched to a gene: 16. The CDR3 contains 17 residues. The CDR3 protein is CASSPSPGTEMSNEQFF. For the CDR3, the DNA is TGCGCCAGCAGCCCATCCCCTGGGACAGAGATGAGTAATGAGCAGTTCTTC.

The CDR3 region is CASSPLGETSLYYTF. In DNA, the CDR3 is TGTGCCAGCTCACCTCTAGGGGAAACTAGTCTGTACTACACCTTC. The chain couples TRBV18 to TRBJ1-2; maybe TRBD1 (5 bases). The CDR3 covers 15 residues. V lost 3 bases and J 10 bases, leaving 21 bases between the germline ends. Germline CDR1 reads KGHSH; CDR2 reads LQKENI.

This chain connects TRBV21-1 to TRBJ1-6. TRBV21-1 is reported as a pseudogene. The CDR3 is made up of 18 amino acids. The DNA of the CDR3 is TGTGCCAGCAGCAAAGTTAGTGAAGAACAGGGAGGTAATTCACCCCTCCACTTT. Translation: CASSKVSEEQGGNSPLHF.

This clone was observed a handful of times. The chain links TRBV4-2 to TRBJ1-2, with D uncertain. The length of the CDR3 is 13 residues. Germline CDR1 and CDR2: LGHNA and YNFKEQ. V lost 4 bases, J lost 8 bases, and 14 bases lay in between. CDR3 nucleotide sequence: TGTGCCAGCAGCCCGGAAGGTTCTAACGGCTACACCTTC. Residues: CASSPEGSNGYTF.

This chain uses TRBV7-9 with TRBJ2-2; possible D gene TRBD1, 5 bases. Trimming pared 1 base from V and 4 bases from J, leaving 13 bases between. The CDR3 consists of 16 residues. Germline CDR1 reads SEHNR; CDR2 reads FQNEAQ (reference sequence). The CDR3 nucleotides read TGTGCCAGCAGCTTAGGGTTTCAGGGTTCCACCGGGGAGCTGTTTTTT. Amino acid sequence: CASSLGFQGSTGELFF. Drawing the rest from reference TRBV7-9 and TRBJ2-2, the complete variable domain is DTGVSQNPRHKITKRGQNVTFRCDPISEHNRLYWYRQTLGQGPEFLTYFQNEAQLEKSRLLSDRFSAERPKGSFSTLEIQRTEQGDSAMYLCASSLGFQGSTGELFFGEGSRLTVL.

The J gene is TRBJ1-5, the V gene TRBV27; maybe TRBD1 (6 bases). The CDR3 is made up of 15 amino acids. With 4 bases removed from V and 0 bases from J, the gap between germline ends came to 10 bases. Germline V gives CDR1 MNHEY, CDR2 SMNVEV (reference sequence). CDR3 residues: CASSSGGYSNQPQHF. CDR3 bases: TGTGCCAGCAGTTCGGGGGGCTATAGCAATCAGCCCCAGCATTTT.

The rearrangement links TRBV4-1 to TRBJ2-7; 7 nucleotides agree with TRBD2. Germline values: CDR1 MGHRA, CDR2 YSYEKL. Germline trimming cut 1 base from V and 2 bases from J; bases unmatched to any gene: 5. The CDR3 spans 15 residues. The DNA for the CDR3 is TGCGCCAGCAGCCAAGCAGCGGGGAGCACCTACGAGCAGTACTTC. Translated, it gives CASSQAAGSTYEQYF.

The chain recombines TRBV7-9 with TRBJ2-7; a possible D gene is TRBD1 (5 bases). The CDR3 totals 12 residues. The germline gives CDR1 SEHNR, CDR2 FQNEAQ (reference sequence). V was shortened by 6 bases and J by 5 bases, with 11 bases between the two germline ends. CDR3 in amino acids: CASSDAGNEQYF. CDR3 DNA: TGTGCCAGCAGTGACGCAGGGAACGAGCAGTACTTC.

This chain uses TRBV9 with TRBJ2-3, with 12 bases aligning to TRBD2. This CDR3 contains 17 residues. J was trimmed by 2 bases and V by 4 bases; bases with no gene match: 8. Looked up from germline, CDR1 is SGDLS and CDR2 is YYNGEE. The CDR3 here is CASSTRLAGENTDTQYF. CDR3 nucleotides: TGTGCCAGCAGCACCCGACTAGCGGGGGAGAACACAGATACGCAGTATTTT.

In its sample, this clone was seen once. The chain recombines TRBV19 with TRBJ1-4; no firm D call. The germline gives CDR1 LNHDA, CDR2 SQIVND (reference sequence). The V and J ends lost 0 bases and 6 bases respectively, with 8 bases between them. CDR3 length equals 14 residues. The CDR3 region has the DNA TGTGCCAGTAGTATAGATCGTGGGGATGAAAAACTGTTTTTT. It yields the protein CASSIDRGDEKLFF.

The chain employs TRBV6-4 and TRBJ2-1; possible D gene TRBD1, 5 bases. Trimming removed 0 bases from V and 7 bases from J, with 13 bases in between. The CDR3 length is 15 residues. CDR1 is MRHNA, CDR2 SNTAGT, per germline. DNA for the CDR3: TGTGCCAGCAGTGACTCGAATGGGGCGTCTAATGAGCAGTTCTTC. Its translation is CASSDSNGASNEQFF.

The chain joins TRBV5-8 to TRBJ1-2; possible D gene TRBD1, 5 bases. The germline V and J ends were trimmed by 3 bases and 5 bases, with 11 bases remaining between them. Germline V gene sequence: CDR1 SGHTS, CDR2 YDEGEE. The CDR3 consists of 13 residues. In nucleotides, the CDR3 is TGTGCCAGCAGCTACCGGGACTCATATGGCTACACCTTC. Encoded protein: CASSYRDSYGYTF.

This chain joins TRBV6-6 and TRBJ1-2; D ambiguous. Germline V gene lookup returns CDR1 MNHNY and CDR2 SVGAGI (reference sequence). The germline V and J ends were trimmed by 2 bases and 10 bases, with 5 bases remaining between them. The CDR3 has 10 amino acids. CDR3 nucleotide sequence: TGTGCCAGCAGTTACGGGTTCTACACCTTC. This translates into CASSYGFYTF.

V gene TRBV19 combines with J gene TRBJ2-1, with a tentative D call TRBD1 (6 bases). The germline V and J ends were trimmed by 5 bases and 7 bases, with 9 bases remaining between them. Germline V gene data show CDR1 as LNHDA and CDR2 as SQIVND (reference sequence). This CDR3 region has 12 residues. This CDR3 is CASSVTGNEQFF. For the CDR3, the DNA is TGTGCCAGTAGTGTCACAGGGAATGAGCAGTTCTTC.

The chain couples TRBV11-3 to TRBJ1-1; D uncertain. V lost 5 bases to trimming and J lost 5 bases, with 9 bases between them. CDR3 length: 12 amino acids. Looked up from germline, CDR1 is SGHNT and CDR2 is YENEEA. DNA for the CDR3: TGTGCCAGCAGCACTCGGAATACTGAAGCTTTCTTT. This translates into CASSTRNTEAFF.

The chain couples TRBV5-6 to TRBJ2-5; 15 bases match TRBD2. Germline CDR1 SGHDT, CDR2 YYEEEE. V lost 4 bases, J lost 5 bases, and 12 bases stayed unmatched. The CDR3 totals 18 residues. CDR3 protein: CASSPGLAGGPVVETQYF. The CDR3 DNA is TGTGCCAGCAGCCCCGGACTAGCGGGGGGGCCTGTGGTGGAGACCCAGTACTTC.

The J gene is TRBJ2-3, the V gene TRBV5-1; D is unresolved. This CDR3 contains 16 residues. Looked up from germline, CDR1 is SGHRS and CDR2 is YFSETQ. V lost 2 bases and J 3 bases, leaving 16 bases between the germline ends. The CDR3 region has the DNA TGCGCCAGCAGCTTTGTTGGGCAGACGCCTACAGATACGCAGTATTTT. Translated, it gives CASSFVGQTPTDTQYF.

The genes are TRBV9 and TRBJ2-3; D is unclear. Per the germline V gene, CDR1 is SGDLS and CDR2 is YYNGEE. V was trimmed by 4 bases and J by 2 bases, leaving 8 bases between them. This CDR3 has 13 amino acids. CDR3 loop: CASSPAPTDTQYF. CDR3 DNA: TGTGCCAGCAGCCCAGCCCCCACAGATACGCAGTATTTT.